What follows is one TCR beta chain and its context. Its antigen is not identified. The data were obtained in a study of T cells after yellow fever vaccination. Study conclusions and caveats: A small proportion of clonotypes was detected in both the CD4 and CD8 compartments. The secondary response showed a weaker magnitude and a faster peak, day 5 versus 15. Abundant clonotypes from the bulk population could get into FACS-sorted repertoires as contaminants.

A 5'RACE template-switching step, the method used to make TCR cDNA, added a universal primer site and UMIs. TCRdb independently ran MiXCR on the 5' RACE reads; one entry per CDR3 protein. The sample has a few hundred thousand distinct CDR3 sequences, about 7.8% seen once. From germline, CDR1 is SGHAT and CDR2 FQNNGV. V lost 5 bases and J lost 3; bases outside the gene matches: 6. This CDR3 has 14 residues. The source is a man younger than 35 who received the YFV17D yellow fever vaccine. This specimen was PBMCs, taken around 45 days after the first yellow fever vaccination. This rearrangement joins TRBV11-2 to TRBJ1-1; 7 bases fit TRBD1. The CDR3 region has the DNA TGTGCCAGCAGCGCCCGGGACAGCCACACTGAAGCTTTCTTT. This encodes CASSARDSHTEAFF.